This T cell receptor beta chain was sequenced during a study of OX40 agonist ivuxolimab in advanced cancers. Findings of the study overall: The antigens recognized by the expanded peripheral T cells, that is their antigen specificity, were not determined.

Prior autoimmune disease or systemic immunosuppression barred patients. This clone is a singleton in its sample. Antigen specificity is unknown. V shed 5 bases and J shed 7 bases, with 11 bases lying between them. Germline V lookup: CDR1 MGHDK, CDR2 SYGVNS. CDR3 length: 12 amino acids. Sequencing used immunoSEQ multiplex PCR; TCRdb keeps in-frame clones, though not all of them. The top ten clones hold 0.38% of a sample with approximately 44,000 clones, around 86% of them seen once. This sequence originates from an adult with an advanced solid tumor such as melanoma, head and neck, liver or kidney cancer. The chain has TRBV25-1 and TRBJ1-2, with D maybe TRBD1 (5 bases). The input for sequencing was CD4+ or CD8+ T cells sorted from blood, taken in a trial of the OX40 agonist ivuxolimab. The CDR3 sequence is CASSPSGGGYTF. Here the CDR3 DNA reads TGTGCCAGCAGTCCCTCTGGGGGTGGCTACACCTTC.